The subject of this entry is one T cell receptor beta chain. Which antigen it targets is not known. Within one base of it there is no much larger clone, and no base qualities were kept. The data were taken from a study of control samples from healthy donors and cancer patients (dated by TCRdb to the early 2020s). The CDR1 and CDR2 encoded by the germline V gene are SGHTA and FQGTGA. From the cysteine through the phenylalanine, the CDR3 covers 14 amino acids. Of all the DNA, just the CDR3 is kept, 42 bases in frame from base 1. V drops 2 bases and J drops 2 bases, leaving 8 bases in between. Libraries were constructed by the immunoSEQ multiplex PCR assay. The clones in this table, taken by TCRdb from immuneACCESS, are in-frame only. Not every clone is retained; where verified, under half of the shortfall comes from an unresolved V gene, and the cause of the rest is unknown. For this sample the table gives about 150,000 clones, of which 80% to 90% were detected only once. The leading ten clones occupy approximately 1.8% of the sample.

Sequenced: blood. The rearranged segments are TRBV7-3 and TRBJ2-3; the D gene assignment is ambiguous. This clonotype was sampled from a man in his late teens or twenties in good health. Here the CDR3 is given as CASSLRFPTDTQYF. The sequence in DNA is TGTGCCAGCAGCTTACGATTTCCCACAGATACGCAGTATTTT.